This is a list of T cell receptor beta chains from one sample in a study of T cell changes during pregnancy in multiple sclerosis. Only in-frame clones appear in the TCRdb table, and some are missing; sequencing was by immunoSEQ multiplex PCR. Of approximately 15,000 clones listed, 84% are singletons. Sample: CD8+ T cells from peripheral blood mononuclear cells, taken in the third trimester of pregnancy. These receptors all come from a female donor in good health, enrolled as a control in a pregnancy study. The CDR3 runs from the conserved cysteine through the conserved F or W. Fields, in order: CDR3 DNA, CDR3 protein, J gene, clone size, D gene, V gene. D genes are given only for firm matches. Clone size is stated in some rows and not others, as once, few, many or a class when expanded.

TGTGCCAGCATCGCGGGCCAGGGGGTTCACGAGCAGTACTTC CASIAGQGVHEQYF TRBJ2-7 once TRBD1 TRBV6-7
TGTGCCAGCAGCCAAAGACAGGGACCCAATCAGCCCCAGCATTTT CASSQRQGPNQPQHF TRBJ1-5 NA TRBD1 TRBV5-6
TGTGCCAGCAGTTTATACAGGCGCGGAGGGGCTTACGAGCAGTACTTC CASSLYRRGGAYEQYF TRBJ2-7 NA NA TRBV28
TGTGCCCTGGCCGGGACAGGGAACACTGAAGCTTTCTTT CALAGTGNTEAFF TRBJ1-1 NA TRBD1 TRBV6-6
TGTGCCAGCAGCGTAGCTACCGGGGGGGGCACAGATACGCAGTATTTT CASSVATGGGTDTQYF TRBJ2-3 NA TRBD2 TRBV9
TGTGCCATCAGTGAGTCACAGGGACCATACAATGAGCAGTTCTTC CAISESQGPYNEQFF TRBJ2-1 NA NA TRBV10-3
TGTGCCAGCAGCGTAGAGGTAGCGGTGGAGACCCAGTACTTC CASSVEVAVETQYF TRBJ2-5 NA NA TRBV9
TGCGCCAGCAGCCAAGAGGTAGCGGGGGGGCCAGTTCAGTACTTC CASSQEVAGGPVQYF TRBJ2-7 NA TRBD2 TRBV4-3
TGTGCCAGCAGCTTTTCAGGGGCCCGGGAGCTGTTTTTT CASSFSGARELFF TRBJ2-2 NA NA TRBV7-9
TGCGCCAGCAGCCAAATAGCGGGGGGGCCTGATACGCAGTATTTT CASSQIAGGPDTQYF TRBJ2-3 NA TRBD2 TRBV4-3
TGTGCCAGTAGCCCCTCGGTCGGGACAGAAGTCTACGAGCAGTACTTC CASSPSVGTEVYEQYF TRBJ2-7 NA TRBD1 TRBV19
TGTGCCAGCAGTTCAGGAAACACCATATATTTT CASSSGNTIYF TRBJ1-3 NA NA TRBV27
TGTGCCAGCAGTTGGCAGGCGGGGGATGAGCAGTTCTTC CASSWQAGDEQFF TRBJ2-1 NA TRBD2 TRBV27
TGTGCCACCCAGGATACAGCAATGAACACTGAAGCTTTCTTT CATQDTAMNTEAFF TRBJ1-1 NA NA TRBV10-3
TGTGCCAGCAGCGCGGGACCGTCGTTAAATGAGCAGTTCTTC CASSAGPSLNEQFF TRBJ2-1 NA NA TRBV11-3
TGTGCCACCAGCAGTAACCGCGTGGAGCGGGAGGGCCGGTACGAGCAGTACTTC CATSSNRVEREGRYEQYF TRBJ2-7 NA TRBD2 TRBV15
TGTGCCAGCTTCCCCACAGGGGTGGCTAACTATGGCTACACCTTC CASFPTGVANYGYTF TRBJ1-2 few TRBD1 TRBV27
TGTGCCAGCACCCCAATGGGCGGGAGGGCAGATACGCAGTATTTT CASTPMGGRADTQYF TRBJ2-3 NA TRBD2 TRBV27
TGTGCCTGGAGTGTAGCCAGGGGGCTCACCGGGGAGCTGTTTTTT CAWSVARGLTGELFF TRBJ2-2 NA TRBD1 TRBV30
TGTGCCAGCAGCCCAGACAGCAACTCTGGAAACACCATATATTTT CASSPDSNSGNTIYF TRBJ1-3 NA NA TRBV6-5
TGTGCCAGCAGACCGGGGCGGGGAGACTACAATGAGCAGTTCTTC CASRPGRGDYNEQFF TRBJ2-1 few NA TRBV6-5
TGTGCCAGCTCACAGCCAGGGAACACTGAAGCTTTCTTT CASSQPGNTEAFF TRBJ1-1 NA NA TRBV5-6
TGTGCCTGGAGTGTACCCGAGACAACCACCGGGGAGCTGTTTTTT CAWSVPETTTGELFF TRBJ2-2 few NA TRBV30
TGTGCCAGCAGCTTAGCGGGCCTTACCTACGAGCAGTACTTC CASSLAGLTYEQYF TRBJ2-7 NA NA TRBV7-2
TGTGCCAGCAGCCGTGGAGGGGGGGCTAATGAAAAACTGTTTTTT CASSRGGGANEKLFF TRBJ1-4 NA NA TRBV9
TGTGCCAGCAGTTTAGTCACAGGGAGCCCTGGCTACACCTTC CASSLVTGSPGYTF TRBJ1-2 once NA TRBV27
TGCGCCAGCAGGAGGGGGTTCCGGCCCACTGAAGCTTTCTTT CASRRGFRPTEAFF TRBJ1-1 once NA TRBV23-1
TGTGCCAGTAGGCCGACAGTCTCTGGGGCCAACGTCCTGACTTTC CASRPTVSGANVLTF TRBJ2-6 NA NA TRBV19
TGCAGCGTACGGACAGGGGACTACGAGCAGTACTTC CSVRTGDYEQYF TRBJ2-7 NA TRBD1 TRBV29-1
TGTGCCAGCAGTGACTACGGGACAGGGAGGGTGAACACTGAAGCTTTCTTT CASSDYGTGRVNTEAFF TRBJ1-1 NA TRBD1 TRBV2
TGTGCCAGCAGCGTAGGCAGGGGGAATTCACCCCTCCACTTT CASSVGRGNSPLHF TRBJ1-6 NA TRBD1 TRBV9
TGTGCCAGCACGGAGGGGGGACAGGCTGGGGTGAAAGGCTACACCTTC CASTEGGQAGVKGYTF TRBJ1-2 few TRBD1 TRBV27
TGTGCCTGGAGTGAGGTAGCGGGAGAATACAATGAGCAGTTCTTC CAWSEVAGEYNEQFF TRBJ2-1 NA TRBD2 TRBV30